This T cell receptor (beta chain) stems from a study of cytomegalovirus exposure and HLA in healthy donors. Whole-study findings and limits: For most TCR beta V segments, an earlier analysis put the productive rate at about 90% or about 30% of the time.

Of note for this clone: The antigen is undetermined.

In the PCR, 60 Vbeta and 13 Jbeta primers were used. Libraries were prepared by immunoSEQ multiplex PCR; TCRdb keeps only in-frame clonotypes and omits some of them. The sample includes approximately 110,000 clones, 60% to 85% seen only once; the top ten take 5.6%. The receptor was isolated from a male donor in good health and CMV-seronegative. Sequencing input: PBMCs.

CDR3 sequence reads: CASSWTGDYEQYF. Here the CDR3 DNA reads TGTGCCAGCAGCTGGACAGGGGACTACGAGCAGTACTTC. The chain carries TRBV27 and TRBJ2-7; 9 positions agree with TRBD1. J lost 3 bases, V lost 6 bases, and 3 bases had no gene match. The V gene's germline CDR1 is MNHEY and CDR2 SMNVEV (reference sequence). This CDR3 spans 13 amino acids.